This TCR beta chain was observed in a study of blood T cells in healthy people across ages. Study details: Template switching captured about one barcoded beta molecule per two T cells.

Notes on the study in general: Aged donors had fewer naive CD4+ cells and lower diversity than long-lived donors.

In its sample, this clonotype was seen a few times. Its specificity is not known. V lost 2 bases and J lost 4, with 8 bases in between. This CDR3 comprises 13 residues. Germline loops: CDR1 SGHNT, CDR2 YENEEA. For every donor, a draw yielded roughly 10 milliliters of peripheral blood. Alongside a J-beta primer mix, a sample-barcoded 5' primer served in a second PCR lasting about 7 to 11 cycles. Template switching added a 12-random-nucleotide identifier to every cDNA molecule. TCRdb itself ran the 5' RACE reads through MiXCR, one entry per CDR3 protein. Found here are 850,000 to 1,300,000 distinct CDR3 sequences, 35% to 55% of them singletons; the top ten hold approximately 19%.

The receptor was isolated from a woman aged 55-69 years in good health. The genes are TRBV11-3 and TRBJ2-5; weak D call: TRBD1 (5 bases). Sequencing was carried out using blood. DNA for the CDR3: TGTGCCAGCAGCTTACCAGGGCTAGAGACCCAGTACTTC. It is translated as CASSLPGLETQYF.